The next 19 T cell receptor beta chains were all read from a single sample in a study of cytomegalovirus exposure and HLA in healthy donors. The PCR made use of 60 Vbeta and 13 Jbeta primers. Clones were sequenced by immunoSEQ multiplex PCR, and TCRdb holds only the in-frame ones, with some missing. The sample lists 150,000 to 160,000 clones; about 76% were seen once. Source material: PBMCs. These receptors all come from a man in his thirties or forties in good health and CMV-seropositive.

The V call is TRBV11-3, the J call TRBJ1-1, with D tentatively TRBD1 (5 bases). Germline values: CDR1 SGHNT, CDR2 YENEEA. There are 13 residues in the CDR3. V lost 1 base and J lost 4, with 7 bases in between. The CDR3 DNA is TGTGCCAGCAGCTTAGTCCAGGGCACTGAAGCTTTCTTT. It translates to CASSLVQGTEAFF.

The CDR3 region has the DNA TGCGCCAGCAGCTTACAGGTTAACAATGAGCAGTTCTTC. It codes for CASSLQVNNEQFF. This chain connects TRBV5-1 to TRBJ2-1, with D possibly being TRBD1 (5 bases). The CDR3 contains 13 residues. CDR1 and CDR2 from the germline V gene are SGHRS and YFSETQ. Trimming took off 2 bases at V and 5 bases at J, with 8 bases between the two ends.

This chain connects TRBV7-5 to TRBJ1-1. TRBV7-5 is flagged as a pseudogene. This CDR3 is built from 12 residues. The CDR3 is CARSLGGVGTFF. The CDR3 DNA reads TGTGCCAGAAGCTTAGGCGGGGTGGGGACTTTCTTT.

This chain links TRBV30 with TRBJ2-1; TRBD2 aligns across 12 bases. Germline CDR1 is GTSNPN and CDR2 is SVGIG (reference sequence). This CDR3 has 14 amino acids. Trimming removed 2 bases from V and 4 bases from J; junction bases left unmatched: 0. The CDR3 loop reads CAWSLAGGYNEQFF. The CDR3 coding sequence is TGTGCCTGGAGTCTAGCGGGGGGGTACAATGAGCAGTTCTTC.

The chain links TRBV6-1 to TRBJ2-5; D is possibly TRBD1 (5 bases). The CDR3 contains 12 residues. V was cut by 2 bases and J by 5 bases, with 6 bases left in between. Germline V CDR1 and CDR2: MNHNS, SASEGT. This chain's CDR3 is CASSEYRETQYF. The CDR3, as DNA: TGTGCCAGCAGTGAATACAGGGAGACCCAGTACTTC.

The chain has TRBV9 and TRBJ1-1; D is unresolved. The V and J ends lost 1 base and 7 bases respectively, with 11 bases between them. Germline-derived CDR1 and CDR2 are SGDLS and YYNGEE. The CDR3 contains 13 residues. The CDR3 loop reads CASSVQLNDEAFF. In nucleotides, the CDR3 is TGTGCCAGCAGCGTACAACTTAATGATGAAGCTTTCTTT.

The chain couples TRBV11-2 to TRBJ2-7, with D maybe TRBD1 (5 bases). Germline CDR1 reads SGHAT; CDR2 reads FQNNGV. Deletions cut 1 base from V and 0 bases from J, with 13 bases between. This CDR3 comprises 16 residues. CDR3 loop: CASSLVAGPYSYEQYF. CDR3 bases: TGTGCCAGCAGCTTAGTGGCAGGGCCTTACTCCTACGAGCAGTACTTC.

CDR3 sequence (DNA): TGTGCCAGCTCACCGAGCCCAAACACCGGGGAGCTGTTTTTT. Translation gives CASSPSPNTGELFF. The chain carries TRBV18 and TRBJ2-2; D not certain. The CDR3 spans 14 residues. V shed 3 bases and J shed 2 bases, with 7 bases lying between them. CDR1 is KGHSH, CDR2 LQKENI, per germline. The full variable domain, rest sourced from reference TRBV18 and TRBJ2-2, is NAGVMQNPRHLVRRRGQEARLRCSPMKGHSHVYWYRQLPEEGLKFMVYLQKENIIDESGMPKERFSAEFPKEGPSILRIQQVVRGDSAAYFCASSPSPNTGELFFGEGSRLTVL.

The CDR3 is CASTQRTGGNEQFF. The CDR3 DNA follows: TGTGCCAGCACCCAACGGACAGGGGGCAATGAGCAGTTCTTC. The chain couples TRBV6-5 to TRBJ2-1; TRBD1 aligns across 10 bases. Per the germline V gene, CDR1 is MNHEY and CDR2 is SVGAGI. V lost 7 bases to trimming and J lost 6 bases; unmatched junction nucleotides: 6. This CDR3 comprises 14 residues.

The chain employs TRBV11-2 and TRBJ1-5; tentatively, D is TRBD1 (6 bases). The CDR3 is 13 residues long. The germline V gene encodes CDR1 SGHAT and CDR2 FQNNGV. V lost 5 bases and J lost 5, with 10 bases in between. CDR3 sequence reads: CASSTGRDQPQHF. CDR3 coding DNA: TGTGCCAGCAGCACAGGGAGGGATCAGCCCCAGCATTTT.

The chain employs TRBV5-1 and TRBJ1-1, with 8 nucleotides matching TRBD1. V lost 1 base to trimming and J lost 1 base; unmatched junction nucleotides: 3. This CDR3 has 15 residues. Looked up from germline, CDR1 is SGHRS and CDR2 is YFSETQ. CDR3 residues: CASSLRGQENTEAFF. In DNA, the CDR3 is TGCGCCAGCAGCTTGAGGGGACAGGAGAACACTGAAGCTTTCTTT.

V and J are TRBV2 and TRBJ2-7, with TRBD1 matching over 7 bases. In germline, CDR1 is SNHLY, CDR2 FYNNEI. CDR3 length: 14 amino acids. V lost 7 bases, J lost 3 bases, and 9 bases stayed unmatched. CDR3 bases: TGTGCCAGCATGCCGGGACAGCACTACTACGAGCAGTACTTC. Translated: CASMPGQHYYEQYF. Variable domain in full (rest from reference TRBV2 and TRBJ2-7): EPEVTQTPSHQVTQMGQEVILRCVPISNHLYFYWYRQILGQKVEFLVSFYNNEISEKSEIFDDQFSVERPDGSNFTLKIRSTKLEDSAMYFCASMPGQHYYEQYFGPGTRLTVT.

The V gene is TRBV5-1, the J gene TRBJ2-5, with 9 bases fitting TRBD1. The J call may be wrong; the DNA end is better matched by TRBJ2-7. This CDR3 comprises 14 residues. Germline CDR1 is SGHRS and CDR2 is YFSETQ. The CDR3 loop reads CASIPDRGFHEQYF. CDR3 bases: TGCGCCAGCATTCCGGACAGGGGATTTCACGAGCAGTACTTC.

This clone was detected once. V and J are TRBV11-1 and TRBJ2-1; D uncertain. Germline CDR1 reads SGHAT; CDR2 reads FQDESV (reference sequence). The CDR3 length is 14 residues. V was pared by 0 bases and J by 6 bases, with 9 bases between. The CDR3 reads CASSLALLVNEQFF. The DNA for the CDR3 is TGTGCCAGCAGCTTAGCCTTACTTGTCAATGAGCAGTTCTTC.

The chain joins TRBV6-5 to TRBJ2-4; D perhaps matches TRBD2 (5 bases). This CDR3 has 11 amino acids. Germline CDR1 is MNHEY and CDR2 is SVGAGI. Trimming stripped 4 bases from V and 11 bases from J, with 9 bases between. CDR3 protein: CASSSGIFQYF. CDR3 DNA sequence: TGTGCCAGCAGTTCCGGGATTTTTCAGTACTTC.

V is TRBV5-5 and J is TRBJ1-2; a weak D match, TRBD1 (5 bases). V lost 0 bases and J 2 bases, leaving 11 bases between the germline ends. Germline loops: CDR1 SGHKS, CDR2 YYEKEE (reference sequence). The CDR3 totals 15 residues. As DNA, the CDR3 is TGTGCCAGCAGCTTGGAAGGGGTCGGGAACTATGGCTACACCTTC. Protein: CASSLEGVGNYGYTF.

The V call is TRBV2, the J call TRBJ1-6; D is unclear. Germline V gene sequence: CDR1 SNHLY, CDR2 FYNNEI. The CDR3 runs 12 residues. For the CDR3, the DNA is TGTACTTCATCCTCCTATAATTCACCCCTCCACTTT. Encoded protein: CTSSSYNSPLHF.

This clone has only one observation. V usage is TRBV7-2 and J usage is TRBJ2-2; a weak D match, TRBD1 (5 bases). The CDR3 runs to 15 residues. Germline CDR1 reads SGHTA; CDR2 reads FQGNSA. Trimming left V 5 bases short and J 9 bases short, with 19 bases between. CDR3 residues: CASSPTGRVGRELFF. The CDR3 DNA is TGTGCCAGCAGCCCGACCGGCAGGGTCGGCCGGGAGCTGTTTTTT.

As DNA, the CDR3 is TGTGCCAGCAGCTTTTTAACCACGGGACAGCCCTTTGGCGGGGAGCTGTTTTTT. Protein: CASSFLTTGQPFGGELFF. The genes are TRBV7-6 and TRBJ2-2; 7 bases agree with TRBD1. This CDR3 contains 18 residues. V gave up 3 bases and J gave up 7 bases; unmatched junction bases: 17. From germline, CDR1 is SGHVS and CDR2 FNYEAQ. Filled out from reference TRBV7-6 and TRBJ2-2, the complete variable domain reads GAGVSQSPRYKVTKRGQDVALRCDPISGHVSLYWYRQALGQGPEFLTYFNYEAQQDKSGLPNDRFSAERPEGSISTLTIQRTEQRDSAMYRCASSFLTTGQPFGGELFFGEGSRLTVL.